What follows are 23 T cell receptor beta chains derived from one specimen sequenced in a study of blood T cells in healthy people across ages. Then a second PCR, running about 6 to 11 cycles, was carried out with a sample-barcoded 5' primer and a J-beta primer mix. TCRdb re-analysed the 5' RACE reads in MiXCR, keeping a single row per CDR3 protein. The sample has 450,000 to 650,000 distinct CDR3 sequences, 24% seen once. These records were also assigned to another study, of T cells of mothers and their children.

Sample: blood. The receptors shown here come from a boy aged 5-17 years in good health.

As for this clonotype: This may be a read error, as it is one base from a much larger clone. DNA of the CDR3: TGTGCCAGCAGGGACAGGGTGGAGACCCAGTACTTC. Protein product: CASRDRVETQYF. The chain is built from TRBV6-4 and TRBJ2-5, with TRBD1 matching 8 bases. This CDR3 has 12 amino acids. The germline gives CDR1 MRHNA, CDR2 SNTAGT. V trimming: 6 bases; J trimming: 5 bases; junction bases outside the gene matches: 2.

This clonotype turned up a few times. The V gene is TRBV5-1, the J gene TRBJ2-1, with 8 nucleotides matching TRBD2. Germline assignment: CDR1 SGHRS and CDR2 YFSETQ. This CDR3 has 19 residues. Trimming cost V 3 bases and J 1 base; bases outside gene matches: 15. CDR3 in amino acids: CASSSGLETLIDSYNEQFF. The CDR3 region has the DNA TGCGCCAGCAGCTCGGGACTAGAGACCCTTATAGATTCCTACAATGAGCAGTTCTTC. The complete variable domain, with remaining parts taken from reference TRBV5-1 and TRBJ2-1, reads KAGVTQTPRYLIKTRGQQVTLSCSPISGHRSVSWYQQTPGQGLQFLFEYFSETQRNKGNFPGRFSGRQFSNSRSEMNVSTLELGDSALYLCASSSGLETLIDSYNEQFFGPGTRLTVL.

This clonotype turned up a few times. This rearrangement joins TRBV29-1 to TRBJ2-4, with TRBD2 matching 11 bases. Looked up from germline, CDR1 is SQVTM and CDR2 is ANQGSEA. The CDR3 has 15 residues. V shed 6 bases and J 4 bases; nucleotides not matched to a gene: 8. For the CDR3, the DNA is TGCAGCGTGAGGGCTAGCGGGGGGTTGAAAAACATTCAGTACTTC. Protein: CSVRASGGLKNIQYF.

V and J are TRBV28 and TRBJ2-3; the D is unclear. Looked up from germline, CDR1 is MDHEN and CDR2 is SYDVKM. Trimming left V 3 bases short and J 0 bases short, with 13 bases between. The CDR3 covers 16 residues. CDR3 bases: TGTGCCAGCAGTTTCAACCCAACCACTAGCACAGATACGCAGTATTTT. Translating gives CASSFNPTTSTDTQYF.

The chain has TRBV7-9 and TRBJ1-4; D is possibly TRBD1 (5 bases). The CDR3 is 14 residues long. The V and J ends lost 2 bases and 8 bases respectively, with 12 bases between them. CDR1 and CDR2 from the germline V gene are SEHNR and FQNEAQ (reference sequence). The CDR3 here is CASSLLGAGEKLFF. The CDR3 DNA sequence: TGTGCCAGCAGCTTACTCGGGGCGGGAGAAAAACTGTTTTTT.

The chain is built from TRBV5-1 and TRBJ1-2; tentative D call: TRBD1 (5 bases). The CDR3 is made up of 14 amino acids. V shed 4 bases and J shed 2 bases, with 12 bases lying between them. Per germline, CDR1 SGHRS and CDR2 YFSETQ. The CDR3 DNA reads TGCGCCAGCAGCATGACAGCAGAAAACTATGGCTACACCTTC. This encodes CASSMTAENYGYTF.

The chain links TRBV27 to TRBJ2-6; perhaps TRBD1 as D (6 bases). Trimming took off 4 bases at V and 4 bases at J, with 14 bases between the two ends. CDR1 MNHEY and CDR2 SMNVEV come from the germline V gene (reference sequence). This CDR3 comprises 16 residues. CDR3 sequence (DNA): TGTGCCAGCAGTTCCATACAGGGATCCGGGGCCAACGTCCTGACTTTC. Its translation: CASSSIQGSGANVLTF.

This clonotype turned up a few times. This chain uses TRBV28 with TRBJ1-5; no definite D call. The CDR3 is 16 residues long. Between the trimmed V and J ends, which lost 3 bases and 0 bases, there was a span of 12 bases. The germline CDR1 and CDR2 sequences are MDHEN and SYDVKM. CDR3 sequence (DNA): TGTGCCAGCAGTTTCGTGGCAGCTTATAGCAATCAGCCCCAGCATTTT. It is translated as CASSFVAAYSNQPQHF.

This clonotype was seen once. The chain links TRBV19 to TRBJ2-7, with D hard to call. CDR1 is LNHDA and CDR2 is SQIVND in the germline V gene (reference sequence). V dropped 4 bases and J dropped 3 bases, with 13 bases sitting between them. This CDR3 spans 14 amino acids. The CDR3 here is CASSTDGSYYEQYF. Written as DNA, the CDR3 is TGTGCCAGTAGTACCGACGGGTCCTACTACGAGCAGTACTTC.

This clonotype was counted a few times. The rearrangement links TRBV7-9 to TRBJ2-1, with 8 nucleotides matching TRBD1. The V segment lost 5 bases and the J segment 5 bases; nucleotides outside the gene matches: 11. The CDR3 sequence is 16 residues long. The germline CDR1 and CDR2 sequences are SEHNR and FQNEAQ (reference sequence). CDR3 sequence: CASSTPQGDVDNEQFF. The CDR3 bases are TGTGCCAGCAGCACGCCACAGGGGGATGTCGACAATGAGCAGTTCTTC. Filled out from reference TRBV7-9 and TRBJ2-1, the complete variable domain reads DTGVSQNPRHKITKRGQNVTFRCDPISEHNRLYWYRQTLGQGPEFLTYFQNEAQLEKSRLLSDRFSAERPKGSFSTLEIQRTEQGDSAMYLCASSTPQGDVDNEQFFGPGTRLTVL.

This clonotype showed up just a few times. This chain connects TRBV10-3 to TRBJ1-3; D is ambiguous. V was shortened by 10 bases and J by 4 bases, with 11 bases between the two germline ends. Germline CDR1 and CDR2: ENHRY and SYGVKD. This CDR3 is built from 12 residues. CDR3 loop: CATTPYGNTIYF. The CDR3 bases are TGTGCCACCACACCTTACGGAAACACCATATATTTT.

This clonotype turned up a few times. CDR3 residues: CATSRDGFTEAFF. The CDR3 DNA sequence: TGTGCCACCAGCAGAGATGGGTTCACTGAAGCTTTCTTT. This chain uses TRBV15 with TRBJ1-1, with D uncertain. The V end lost 0 bases, the J end lost 4 bases, and 6 bases lay between the germline ends. From germline, CDR1 is LNHNV and CDR2 YYDKDF (reference sequence). The CDR3 extends over 13 amino acids.

The V and J genes are TRBV14 and TRBJ2-1; D is ambiguous. Gene TRBJ2-7 matches the end of the DNA better, so the J call may be wrong. Germline loops: CDR1 SGHDN, CDR2 FVKESK. The CDR3 totals 11 residues. CDR3 sequence (DNA): TGTGCCAGCAGGCGAAGTGGCGAGCAGTACTTC. Protein: CASRRSGEQYF.

This clonotype was seen a few times. This rearrangement joins TRBV20-1 to TRBJ2-1, with D hard to call. The germline V and J ends were trimmed by 7 bases and 2 bases, with 18 bases remaining between them. In germline, CDR1 is DFQATT, CDR2 SNEGSKA (reference sequence). The CDR3 runs to 15 residues. In DNA form, the CDR3 reads TGCAGTGGGCCCATAGGGCGGATAACCTACAATGAGCAGTTCTTC. Translation: CSGPIGRITYNEQFF.

In this sample, this clonotype turned up a few times. J is TRBJ1-6 and V is TRBV27, with TRBD1 matching 9 bases. Germline CDR1 reads MNHEY; CDR2 reads SMNVEV (reference sequence). This CDR3 comprises 12 residues. J was trimmed by 10 bases and V by 8 bases; bases with no gene match: 3. The CDR3 DNA reads as TGTGCCAGCGGGACAGGGCGGTCACCCCTCCACTTT. Protein sequence: CASGTGRSPLHF.

This clonotype was counted many times. This chain connects TRBV11-2 to TRBJ2-3; 11 bases agree with TRBD2. In germline, CDR1 is SGHAT, CDR2 FQNNGV. J lost 4 bases, V lost 1 base, and 1 base had no gene match. This CDR3 is 15 amino acids long. CDR3 residues: CASSLVAGGPDTQYF. In DNA form, the CDR3 reads TGTGCCAGCAGCTTAGTAGCGGGGGGGCCAGATACGCAGTATTTT.

V usage is TRBV4-3 and J usage is TRBJ1-3; D ambiguous. There are 14 residues in the CDR3. Deletions cut 4 bases from V and 1 base from J, with 8 bases between. CDR1 and CDR2 (germline): LGHNA, YSLEER. The CDR3: CASSRAASGNTIYF. CDR3 coding DNA: TGCGCCAGCAGCCGGGCAGCGTCTGGAAACACCATATATTTT.

The V and J genes are TRBV11-2 and TRBJ2-5; 8 bases agree with TRBD2. The germline CDR1 and CDR2 sequences are SGHAT and FQNNGV. J gave up 1 base and V 0 bases, and 10 bases lay outside the gene matches. The CDR3 length is 18 residues. The CDR3 is CASSLDPASGQSQETQYF. CDR3 DNA: TGTGCCAGCAGCTTAGATCCAGCTAGCGGGCAGTCCCAAGAGACCCAGTACTTC. The entire variable domain, with the rest obtained from reference TRBV11-2 and TRBJ2-5, is as follows: EAGVAQSPRYKIIEKRQSVAFWCNPISGHATLYWYQQILGQGPKLLIQFQNNGVVDDSQLPKDRFSAERLKGVDSTLKIQPAKLEDSAVYLCASSLDPASGQSQETQYFGPGTRLLVL.

The chain is built from TRBV7-2 and TRBJ1-1; 12 positions agree with TRBD1. Looked up from germline, CDR1 is SGHTA and CDR2 is FQGNSA. Trimming removed 1 base from V and 6 bases from J; junction bases left unmatched: 6. The CDR3 is 16 amino acids. The CDR3 is CASSLVGTGGLAEAFF. The CDR3 bases are TGTGCCAGCAGCTTAGTGGGGACAGGGGGCCTCGCTGAAGCTTTCTTT.

This clonotype occurred a few times. The V gene is TRBV3-1, the J gene TRBJ2-2, with 7 bases matching TRBD1. There are 15 residues in the CDR3. Germline V lookup: CDR1 LGHDT, CDR2 YNNKEL (reference sequence). After removal of 2 bases from V and 4 bases from J, the junction contained 4 bases not matched to a gene. CDR3 nucleotides: TGTGCCAGCAGCCAATTAGACAGGGCCACCGGGGAGCTGTTTTTT. It translates to CASSQLDRATGELFF.

The chain is built from TRBV5-8 and TRBJ2-7; no clear D gene. V was cut by 3 bases and J by 1 base, with 11 bases left in between. Germline loops: CDR1 SGHTS, CDR2 YDEGEE. CDR3 length equals 14 residues. The CDR3 protein is CASSSRLISYEQYF. CDR3 in DNA: TGTGCCAGCAGCTCCCGACTGATATCCTACGAGCAGTACTTC.

The V gene is TRBV20-1, the J gene TRBJ2-7; no firm D call. CDR3 size: 11 residues. Looked up from germline, CDR1 is DFQATT and CDR2 is SNEGSKA (reference sequence). The CDR3 is CSVGPMVEQYF. In nucleotides, the CDR3 is TGCAGCGTCGGCCCGATGGTCGAGCAGTACTTC.

This clonotype was detected only a few times. The chain employs TRBV6-6 and TRBJ2-2, with D perhaps TRBD2 (5 bases). From germline, CDR1 is MNHNY and CDR2 SVGAGI (reference sequence). The V end lost 11 bases, the J end lost 6 bases, and 22 bases lay between the germline ends. This CDR3 comprises 15 residues. This CDR3 is CAGTKGEMAPGELFF. In nucleotides, the CDR3 is TGTGCCGGAACAAAGGGAGAAATGGCCCCCGGGGAGCTGTTTTTT.